This TCR beta chain stems from a study of T-cell reconstitution after alpha-beta-depleted transplantation in children. Study outcomes and limitations: Two months or so post-transplant, alpha-beta T cells reportedly derived from several hundred expanded graft clones.

Deletions cut 7 bases from V and 4 bases from J, with 11 bases between. Germline V gene data show CDR1 as SNHLY and CDR2 as FYNNEI. The CDR3 sequence is 14 residues long. Unique molecular identifiers were incorporated during preparation of the TCRbeta library. TCRdb re-analysed the PCR reads in MiXCR, keeping a single row per CDR3 protein. The sample records 250,000 to 300,000 distinct CDR3 sequences, over 9.5% being singletons. This clonotype was seen at least ten times. Its target is not known. The source of this sequence is a boy under two years old with acute myeloid leukemia, due to receive a stem cell transplant. The chain joins TRBV2 to TRBJ1-6; D is possibly TRBD1 (5 bases). The source was PBMCs, collected before TCRalphabeta/CD19-depleted stem cell transplant. CDR3 sequence reads: CASMGTDYNSPLHF. The CDR3 bases are TGTGCCAGCATGGGGACGGATTATAATTCACCCCTCCACTTT.